This T cell receptor (beta chain) was found in a study of blood T cell repertoires in COVID-19. The study recruited people aged 18 to 89 years across 20 to 30 US areas. Cohort allocation depended upon clinical history that participants reported. Trimming took 3 bases from V and 0 from J, leaving 11 bases between them. The germline CDR1 and CDR2 sequences are SGHVS and FNYEAQ. The CDR3 is made up of 15 amino acids. In the authors' methods: Nucleated cell number was recorded as an estimate derived from reference gene primer amplification. Profiled with immunoSEQ multiplex PCR; TCRdb holds only in-frame clones, not every one. The DNA was the basis for D and trimming; V, J and clone size are from that table. The data show some 190,000 clones, about 77% seen once. This clone was detected a few times.

The rearrangement links TRBV7-6 to TRBJ1-2; D not resolved. The receptor comes from a woman aged 45-65 years with acute COVID-19. Source material: PBMCs or T cells enriched from blood (not recorded which). The CDR3 DNA reads TGTGCCAGCAGCTTGGATGGCGGATCTAACTATGGCTACACCTTC. It translates to CASSLDGGSNYGYTF.